Presented here are 9 T cell receptor beta chains from one specimen sequenced in a study of blood T cell repertoires in COVID-19. Assay: immunoSEQ multiplex PCR; the TCRdb copy retains only in-frame clones and omits some. There are approximately 280,000 clones in the sample; roughly 90% occur only once, and roughly an eighth lies in the top ten. The specimen sequenced was peripheral blood. The receptors were gathered from a woman aged 55-70 years with acute or convalescent COVID-19.

The gene calls are TRBV7-9 and TRBJ1-6; D remains unclear. This CDR3 contains 14 residues. Germline V gene data show CDR1 as SEHNR and CDR2 as FQNEAQ (reference sequence). V lost 7 bases and J 4 bases, leaving 11 bases between the germline ends. The CDR3 region has the DNA TGTGCCAGCACCATAGACTCGTATAATTCACCCCTCCACTTT. This translates into CASTIDSYNSPLHF.

CDR3 amino acids: CASSYQTSGGQETQYF. The CDR3 DNA reads as TGTGCCAGCAGCTACCAGACTAGCGGGGGCCAAGAGACCCAGTACTTC. This chain links TRBV7-2 with TRBJ2-5, with 12 bases fitting TRBD2. This CDR3 contains 16 residues. Germline loops: CDR1 SGHTA, CDR2 FQGNSA. J gave up 1 base and V 4 bases, and 4 bases lay outside the gene matches.

The V and J genes are TRBV6-2 or TRBV6-3 and TRBJ1-5; 7 nucleotides match TRBD1. The J segment lost 6 bases and the V segment lost 5 bases, leaving 4 bases of the junction unmatched. The CDR3 covers 13 residues. The germline V gene encodes CDR1 MNHEY and CDR2 SVGEGT. In DNA, the CDR3 is TGTGCCAGCAGTCATGACAGGGTTCAGCCCCAGCATTTT. This gives the protein CASSHDRVQPQHF.

This clone has only one observation. J is TRBJ1-2 and V is TRBV4-3; D perhaps matches TRBD1 (5 bases). Deletions cut 0 bases from V and 8 bases from J, with 16 bases between. The CDR3 is 15 residues long. Germline-derived CDR1 and CDR2 are LGHNA and YSLEER. As DNA, the CDR3 is TGCGCCAGCAGCCAAGATAGCAGGGCGCTGGGCGGCTACACCTTC. Its translation is CASSQDSRALGGYTF.

This clone was detected only once. This rearrangement joins TRBV28 to TRBJ1-1; D gene uncertain. Per germline, CDR1 MDHEN and CDR2 SYDVKM. The CDR3 is 14 residues long. V was trimmed by 2 bases and J by 4 bases, leaving 11 bases between them. The CDR3 is CASSLDPIGTEAFF. The CDR3 nucleotides read TGTGCCAGCAGTTTAGATCCCATCGGCACTGAAGCTTTCTTT.

This clone was observed a single time. This chain links TRBV3-1 (or the pseudogene TRBV3-2) with TRBJ1-5; D ambiguous. The CDR3 is 14 residues long. CDR1 is LGHDT, CDR2 YNNKEL, per germline (reference sequence). The V end lost 1 base, the J end lost 9 bases, and 13 bases lay between the germline ends. CDR3 loop: CASSQGPKGGPQHF. In nucleotides, the CDR3 is TGTGCCAGCAGCCAAGGCCCAAAAGGAGGGCCCCAGCATTTT.

The chain couples TRBV27 to TRBJ2-3, with 9 nucleotides matching TRBD2. This CDR3 region has 16 residues. V shed 3 bases, J shed 4 bases, and the junction held 8 bases outside the gene matches. The germline gives CDR1 MNHEY, CDR2 SMNVEV (reference sequence). The CDR3 coding sequence is TGTGCCAGCAGTTTGTTGAGGCTAGCGGGATCAGATACGCAGTATTTT. Translated: CASSLLRLAGSDTQYF.

The chain carries TRBV9 and TRBJ2-7; TRBD2 might be the D (6 bases). The V and J ends lost 4 bases and 2 bases respectively, with 19 bases between them. The CDR3 contains 16 residues. CDR1 and CDR2 from the germline V gene are SGDLS and YYNGEE. The CDR3 loop is CASSKEVAAQTYEQYF. The CDR3 DNA is TGTGCCAGCAGCAAAGAGGTAGCGGCGCAGACCTACGAGCAGTACTTC.

The rearrangement joins TRBV27 to TRBJ2-5; TRBD1 matches at 10 bases. The ends lost 4 bases at V and 5 bases at J; junction bases unmatched: 4. CDR3 length equals 14 residues. Per germline, CDR1 MNHEY and CDR2 SMNVEV (reference sequence). CDR3 DNA: TGTGCCAGCAGTTCGACAGGGGGCTATGAGACCCAGTACTTC. Translated, it gives CASSSTGGYETQYF.